This TCR beta chain came from a study of T cells in Graves' hyperthyroidism and ophthalmopathy. Across the whole study: Blood was drawn when the patient was first diagnosed and still untreated. General study points: Blood also contained most expanded thyroid clonotypes above 0.001. Ophthalmopathy could be told apart from stable hyperthyroidism with a 13 V-J model.

The germline V gene has CDR1 MRHNA and CDR2 SNTAGT. The V gene lost 7 bases and the J gene lost 5 bases, with 17 bases spanning the gap. The CDR3 is 15 amino acids. Template material for amplifying TCR beta CDR3 regions consisted of RNA transcripts. The TCR CDR3 was amplified in a first-round RT-PCR using the HTBI primer set. TCRdb reanalysed the multiplex PCR reads using MiXCR and keeps one entry per CDR3 protein. The repertoire holds fewer than 550,000 distinct CDR3 sequences, with around 24% as singletons. Worth noting for this clonotype: Its specificity is not known.

Around 9.8 ml fresh peripheral blood yielded the PBMCs. The sequenced sample consisted of blood. V is TRBV6-4 and J is TRBJ2-2, with D uncertain. This TCR came from a young woman with Graves' ophthalmopathy. DNA of the CDR3: TGTGCCAGCACCCCGTTGCTCACACGTACCGGGGAGCTGTTTTTT. Its protein is CASTPLLTRTGELFF.